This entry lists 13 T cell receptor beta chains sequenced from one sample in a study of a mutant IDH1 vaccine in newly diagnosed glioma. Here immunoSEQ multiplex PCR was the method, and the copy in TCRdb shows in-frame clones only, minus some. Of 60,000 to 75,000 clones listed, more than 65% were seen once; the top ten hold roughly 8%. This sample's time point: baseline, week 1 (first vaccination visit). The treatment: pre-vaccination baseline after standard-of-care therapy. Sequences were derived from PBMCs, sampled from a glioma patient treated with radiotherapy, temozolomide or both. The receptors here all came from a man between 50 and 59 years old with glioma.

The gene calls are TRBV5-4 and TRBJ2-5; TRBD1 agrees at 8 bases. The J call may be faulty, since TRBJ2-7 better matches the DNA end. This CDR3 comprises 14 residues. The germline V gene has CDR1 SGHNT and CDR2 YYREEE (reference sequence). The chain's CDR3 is CASSPGQGSYEQYF. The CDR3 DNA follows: TGTGCCAGCAGCCCCGGACAGGGATCCTACGAGCAGTACTTC.

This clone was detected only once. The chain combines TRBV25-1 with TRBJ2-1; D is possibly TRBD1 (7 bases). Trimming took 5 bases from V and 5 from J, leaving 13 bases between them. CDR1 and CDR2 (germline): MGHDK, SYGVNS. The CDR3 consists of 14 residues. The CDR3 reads CASSRRGAHNEQFF. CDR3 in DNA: TGTGCCAGCAGTCGCAGGGGGGCACACAATGAGCAGTTCTTC.

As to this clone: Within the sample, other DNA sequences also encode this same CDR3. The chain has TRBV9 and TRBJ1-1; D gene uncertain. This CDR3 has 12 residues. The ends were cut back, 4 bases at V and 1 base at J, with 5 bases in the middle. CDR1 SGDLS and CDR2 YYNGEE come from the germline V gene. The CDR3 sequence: CASSPGNTEAFF. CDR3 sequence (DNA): TGTGCCAGCAGCCCAGGGAACACTGAAGCTTTCTTT.

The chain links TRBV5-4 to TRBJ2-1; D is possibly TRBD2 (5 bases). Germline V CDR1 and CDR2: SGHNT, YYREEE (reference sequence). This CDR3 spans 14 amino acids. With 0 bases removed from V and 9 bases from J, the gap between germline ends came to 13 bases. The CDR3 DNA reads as TGTGCCAGCAGCTTGGGAGAGGGCGGCCGTGAGCAGTTCTTC. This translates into CASSLGEGGREQFF.

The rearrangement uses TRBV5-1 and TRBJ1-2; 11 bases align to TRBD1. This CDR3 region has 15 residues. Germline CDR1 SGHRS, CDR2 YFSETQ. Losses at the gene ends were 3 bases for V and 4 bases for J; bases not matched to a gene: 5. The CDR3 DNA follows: TGCGCCAGCAGCTCGGGACAGGGGGACCTCTATGGCTACACCTTC. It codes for CASSSGQGDLYGYTF.

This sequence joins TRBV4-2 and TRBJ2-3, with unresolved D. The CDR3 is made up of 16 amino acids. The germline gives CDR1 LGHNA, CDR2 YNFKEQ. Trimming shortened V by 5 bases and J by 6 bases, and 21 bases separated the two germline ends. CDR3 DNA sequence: TGTGCCAGCAGCGAAGGAGAGGCTGGCGGAGCGGATACGCAGTATTTT. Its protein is CASSEGEAGGADTQYF.

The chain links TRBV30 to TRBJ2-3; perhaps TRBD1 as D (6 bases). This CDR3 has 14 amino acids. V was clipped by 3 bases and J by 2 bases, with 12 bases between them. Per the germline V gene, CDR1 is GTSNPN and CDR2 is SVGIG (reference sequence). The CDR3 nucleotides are TGTGCCTGGAGAGCAGGGGCGGTCACAGATACGCAGTATTTT. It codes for CAWRAGAVTDTQYF.

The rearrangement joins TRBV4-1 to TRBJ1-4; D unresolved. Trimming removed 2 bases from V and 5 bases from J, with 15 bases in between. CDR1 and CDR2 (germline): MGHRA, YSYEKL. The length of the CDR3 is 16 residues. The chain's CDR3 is CASSQTPKDLNEKLFF. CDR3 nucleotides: TGCGCCAGCAGCCAAACCCCTAAGGACTTGAATGAAAAACTGTTTTTT.

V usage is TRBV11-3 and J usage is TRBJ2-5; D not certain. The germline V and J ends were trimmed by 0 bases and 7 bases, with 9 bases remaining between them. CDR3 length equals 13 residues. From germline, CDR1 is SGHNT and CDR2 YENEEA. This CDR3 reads CASSLDGSGTQYF. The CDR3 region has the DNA TGTGCCAGCAGCTTAGATGGTTCGGGGACCCAGTACTTC.

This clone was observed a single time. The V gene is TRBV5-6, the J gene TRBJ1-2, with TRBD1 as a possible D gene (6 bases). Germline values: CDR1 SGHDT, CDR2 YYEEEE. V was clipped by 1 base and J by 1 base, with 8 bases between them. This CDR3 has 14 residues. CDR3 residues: CASSLRGRNYGYTF. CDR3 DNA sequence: TGTGCCAGCAGCTTGCGGGGGCGTAACTATGGCTACACCTTC.

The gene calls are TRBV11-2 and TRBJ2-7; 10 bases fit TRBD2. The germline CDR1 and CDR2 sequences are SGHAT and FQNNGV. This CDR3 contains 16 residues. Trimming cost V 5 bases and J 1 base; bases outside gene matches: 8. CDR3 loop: CASSLPSGGASYEQYF. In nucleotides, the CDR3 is TGTGCCAGCAGCCTCCCGAGCGGGGGGGCGTCCTACGAGCAGTACTTC. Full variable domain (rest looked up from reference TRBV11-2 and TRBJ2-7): EAGVAQSPRYKIIEKRQSVAFWCNPISGHATLYWYQQILGQGPKLLIQFQNNGVVDDSQLPKDRFSAERLKGVDSTLKIQPAKLEDSAVYLCASSLPSGGASYEQYFGPGTRLTVT.

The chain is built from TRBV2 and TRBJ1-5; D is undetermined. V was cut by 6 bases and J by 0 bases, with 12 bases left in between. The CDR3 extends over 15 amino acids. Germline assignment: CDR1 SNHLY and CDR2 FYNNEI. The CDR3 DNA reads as TGTGCCAGCAGCCAGGACCGAAATAGCAATCAGCCCCAGCATTTT. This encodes CASSQDRNSNQPQHF.

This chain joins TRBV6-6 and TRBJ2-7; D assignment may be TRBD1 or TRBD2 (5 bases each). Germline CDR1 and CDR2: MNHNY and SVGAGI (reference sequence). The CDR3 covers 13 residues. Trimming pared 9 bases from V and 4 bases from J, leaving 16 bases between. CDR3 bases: TGTGCCAGTGCCCGAGGGGCGGATTACGAGCAGTACTTC. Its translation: CASARGADYEQYF.